The subject of this entry is one T cell receptor (beta chain). The sample originates from a study of control samples from healthy donors and cancer patients. Using immunoSEQ multiplex PCR, the repertoire was profiled, and TCRdb retains in-frame clones only, with some absent. Of about 120,000 clones listed, over 75% are singletons. Trimming left V 4 bases short and J 7 bases short, with 3 bases between. Germline loops: CDR1 KGHSH, CDR2 LQKENI. This CDR3 is 10 amino acids long. This TCR derives from a man aged 55 to 70 in good health. This chain uses TRBV18 with TRBJ2-3; no reliable D call. The source material was blood. For the CDR3, the DNA is TGTGCCAGCTCACTTCATACGCAGTATTTT. It is translated as CASSLHTQYF.